The entry below describes one T cell receptor beta chain. In TCRdb, the RT-PCR reads were re-called with MiXCR into one record per CDR3 protein. This repertoire shows over 350,000 distinct CDR3 sequences, 15% to 20% found once; its top ten account for less than 8%. This CDR3 has 12 residues. V dropped 4 bases and J dropped 12; count of bases not matched to a gene: 4. Germline values: CDR1 LGHDT, CDR2 YNNKEL (reference sequence). This entry is derived from a study of patients and donors after allogeneic stem cell transplantation. This sequence originates from a human donor who was either an allogeneic HSCT recipient or a stem cell or donor lymphocyte infusion donor (not recorded which). It is not recorded whose cells these are; they may come from a transplant donor. Sequenced: blood, either unsorted or a sorted T cell fraction (not recorded which). The genes are TRBV3-1 and TRBJ2-1, with TRBD2 matching over 9 bases. This CDR3 is CASSLGLATQFF. The DNA for the CDR3 is TGTGCCAGCAGCCTCGGACTAGCGACGCAGTTCTTC.